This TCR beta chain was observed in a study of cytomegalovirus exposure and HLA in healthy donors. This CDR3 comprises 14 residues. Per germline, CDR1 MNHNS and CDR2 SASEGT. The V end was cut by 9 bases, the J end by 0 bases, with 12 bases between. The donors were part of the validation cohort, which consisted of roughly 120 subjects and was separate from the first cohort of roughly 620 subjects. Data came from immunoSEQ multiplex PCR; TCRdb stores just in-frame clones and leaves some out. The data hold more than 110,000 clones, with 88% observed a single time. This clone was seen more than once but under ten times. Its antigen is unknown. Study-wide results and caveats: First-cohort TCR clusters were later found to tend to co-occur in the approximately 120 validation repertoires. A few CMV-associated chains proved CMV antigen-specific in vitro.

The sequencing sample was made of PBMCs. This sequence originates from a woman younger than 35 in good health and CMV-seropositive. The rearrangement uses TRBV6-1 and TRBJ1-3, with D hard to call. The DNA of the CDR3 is TGTGCCAGTGAGGGCCTCAACTCTGGAAACACCATATATTTT. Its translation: CASEGLNSGNTIYF.